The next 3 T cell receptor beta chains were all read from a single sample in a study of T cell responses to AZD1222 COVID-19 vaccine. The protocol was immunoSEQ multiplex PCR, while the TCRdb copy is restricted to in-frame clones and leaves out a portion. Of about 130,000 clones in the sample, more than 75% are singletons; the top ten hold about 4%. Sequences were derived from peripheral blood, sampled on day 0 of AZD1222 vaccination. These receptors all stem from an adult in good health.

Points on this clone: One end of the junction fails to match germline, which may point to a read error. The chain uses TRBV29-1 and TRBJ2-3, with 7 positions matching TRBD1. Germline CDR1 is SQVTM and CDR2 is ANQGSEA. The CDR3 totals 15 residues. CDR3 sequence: CSAEIGTAITDTQYF. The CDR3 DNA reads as TGCAGCGCTGAAATAGGGACAGCAATCACAGATACGCAGTATTTT.

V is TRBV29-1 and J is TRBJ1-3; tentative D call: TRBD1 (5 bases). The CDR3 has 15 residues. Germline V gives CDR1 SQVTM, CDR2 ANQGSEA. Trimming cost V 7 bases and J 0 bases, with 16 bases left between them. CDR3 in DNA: TGCAGCGCCAAGACAGATTCTAACTCTGGAAACACCATATATTTT. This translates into CSAKTDSNSGNTIYF.

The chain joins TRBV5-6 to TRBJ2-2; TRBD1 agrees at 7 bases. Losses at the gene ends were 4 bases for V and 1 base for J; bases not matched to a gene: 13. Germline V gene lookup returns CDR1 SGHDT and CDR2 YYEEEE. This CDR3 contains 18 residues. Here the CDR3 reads CASSGGVGQPLNTGELFF. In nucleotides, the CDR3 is TGTGCCAGCAGCGGGGGAGTGGGACAGCCCTTGAACACCGGGGAGCTGTTTTTT.